This TCR beta chain was sequenced for a study of blood T cell repertoires in COVID-19. Turning to the study itself: The samples span acute and convalescent COVID-19 from the United States, Italy and Spain. PBMCs, B-cell-depleted T cells, or T cells provided the cDNA or gDNA that made up the material.

Original processing methods: Amplification from reference gene primers served as the basis for estimated nucleated cell counts. TCRdb's copy holds only in-frame clones and misses some; the assay was immunoSEQ multiplex PCR. Clonal size and the V and J genes are those of that table, whereas D and trimming came from the DNA. The sample consists of 240,000 or so clones, roughly 83% of them appearing once. V lost 2 bases and J lost 6, with 23 bases in between. The CDR3 is made up of 18 amino acids. In germline, CDR1 is SNHLY, CDR2 FYNNEI. Input material: peripheral blood. This chain joins TRBV2 and TRBJ2-4; tentatively, D is TRBD2 (6 bases). This TCR came from a woman older than 75 with acute or convalescent COVID-19. The CDR3 loop is CASSESRIFSWRGNIQYF. CDR3 nucleotides: TGTGCCAGCAGTGAATCCCGGATCTTTTCTTGGAGGGGAAACATTCAGTACTTC.